This T cell receptor (beta chain) was sequenced during a study of T cell responses to AZD1222 COVID-19 vaccine. V shed 5 bases and J 4 bases; nucleotides not matched to a gene: 10. Germline loops: CDR1 LNHDA, CDR2 SQIVND (reference sequence). There are 18 residues in the CDR3. Study-level results: Only 5 or 6 AZD1222 recipients tested seropositive at baseline. An increase in Spike-specific TCR breadth and depth was observed after two AZD1222 doses. Nearly half of spike-specific TCRs reportedly target variant regions that are unmutated in the B.1.351 and B.1.1.7 variants.

As regards this clone: What it binds is unknown.

TCRdb keeps only in-frame clones here, not all; method: immunoSEQ multiplex PCR. This table has around 140,000 clones, 93% appearing once. The receptor's source is an adult in good health. This specimen consisted of peripheral blood, obtained on day 0 of AZD1222 vaccination. The V and J genes are TRBV19 and TRBJ2-1, with 14 bases aligning to TRBD2. The CDR3 region is CASSGTSGGPFRYNEQFF. The CDR3, as DNA: TGTGCCAGTAGTGGGACTAGCGGGGGCCCGTTTAGGTACAATGAGCAGTTCTTC.